One and the same sample provided the 2 T cell receptor beta chains below, sequenced in a study of CD8+CD57+ T cells in acquired aplastic anemia. It was genomic DNA that served as the template for profiling TCR beta VDJ and CDR3. MiXCR, applied by TCRdb to the reads, yields one record per CDR3 protein. The sample has some 210,000 distinct CDR3 sequences; over 60% are singletons. The sequenced material came from sorted CD4+, CD8+, or CD8+CD57+ T cells (not recorded which) from PBMCs. The origin of the receptors is a human donor in good health.

The J gene is TRBJ2-3, the V gene TRBV29-1; D is unresolved. This CDR3 has 11 residues. Per germline, CDR1 SQVTM and CDR2 ANQGSEA. Trimming cost V 4 bases and J 4 bases, with 6 bases left between them. The DNA for the CDR3 is TGCAGCGTTGGTGGGGCAGATACGCAGTATTTT. This translates into CSVGGADTQYF.

The genes are TRBV7-9 and TRBJ1-3, with D perhaps matching TRBD1 (6 bases). V gave up 5 bases and J gave up 4 bases, with 15 bases separating them. CDR3 size: 15 residues. The germline CDR1 and CDR2 sequences are SEHNR and FQNEAQ (reference sequence). CDR3 residues: CASSLTPGTGNTIYF. The DNA of the CDR3 is TGTGCCAGCAGCCTTACGCCCGGGACAGGAAACACCATATATTTT.